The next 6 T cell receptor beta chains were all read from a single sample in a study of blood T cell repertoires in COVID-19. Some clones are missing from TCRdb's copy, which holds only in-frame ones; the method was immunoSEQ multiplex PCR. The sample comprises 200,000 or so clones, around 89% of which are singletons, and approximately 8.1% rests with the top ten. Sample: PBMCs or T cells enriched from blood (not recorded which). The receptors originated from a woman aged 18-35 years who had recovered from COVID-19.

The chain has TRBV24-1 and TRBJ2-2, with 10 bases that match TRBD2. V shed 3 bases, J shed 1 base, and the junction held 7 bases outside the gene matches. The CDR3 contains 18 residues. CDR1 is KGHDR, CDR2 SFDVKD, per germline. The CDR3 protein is CATSDRTTSGQNTGELFF. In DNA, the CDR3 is TGTGCCACCAGTGATCGAACGACTAGCGGGCAGAACACCGGGGAGCTGTTTTTT.

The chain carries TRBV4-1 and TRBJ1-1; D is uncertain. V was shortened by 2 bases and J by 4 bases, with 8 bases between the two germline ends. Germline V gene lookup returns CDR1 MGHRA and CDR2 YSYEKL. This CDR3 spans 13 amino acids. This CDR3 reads CASSQLGFTEAFF. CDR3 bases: TGCGCCAGCAGCCAACTCGGTTTCACTGAAGCTTTCTTT.

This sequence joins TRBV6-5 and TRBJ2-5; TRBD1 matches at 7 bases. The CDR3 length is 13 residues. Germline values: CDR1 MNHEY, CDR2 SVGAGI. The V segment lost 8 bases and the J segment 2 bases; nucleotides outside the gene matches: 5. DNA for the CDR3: TGTGCCAGCTTAGGGACAGAGCAAGAGACCCAGTACTTC. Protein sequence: CASLGTEQETQYF.

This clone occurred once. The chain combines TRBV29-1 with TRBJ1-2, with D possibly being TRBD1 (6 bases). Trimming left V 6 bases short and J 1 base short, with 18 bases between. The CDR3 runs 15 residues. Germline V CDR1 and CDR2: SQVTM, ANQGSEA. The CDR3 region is CSVAEGRGVNYGYTF. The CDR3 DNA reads TGCAGCGTGGCAGAGGGCAGGGGCGTTAACTATGGCTACACCTTC.

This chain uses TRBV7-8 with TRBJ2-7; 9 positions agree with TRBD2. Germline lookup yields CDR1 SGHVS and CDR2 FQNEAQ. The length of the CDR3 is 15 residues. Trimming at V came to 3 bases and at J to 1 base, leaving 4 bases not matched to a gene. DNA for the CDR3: TGTGCCAGCAGCTTTAGCGGGGGCCCTTCCTACGAGCAGTACTTC. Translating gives CASSFSGGPSYEQYF. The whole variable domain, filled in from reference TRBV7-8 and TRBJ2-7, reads GAGVSQSPRYKVAKRGQDVALRCDPISGHVSLFWYQQALGQGPEFLTYFQNEAQLDKSGLPSDRFFAERPEGSVSTLKIQRTQQEDSAVYLCASSFSGGPSYEQYFGPGTRLTVT.

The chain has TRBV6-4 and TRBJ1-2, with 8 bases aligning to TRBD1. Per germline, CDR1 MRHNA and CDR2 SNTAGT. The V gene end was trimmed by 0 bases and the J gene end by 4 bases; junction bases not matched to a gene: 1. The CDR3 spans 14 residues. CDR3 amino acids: CASSDSQGAYGYTF. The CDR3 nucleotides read TGTGCCAGCAGTGACTCGCAGGGGGCCTATGGCTACACCTTC.